A single sample gave rise to the 6 T cell receptor beta chains below, sequenced in a study of cytomegalovirus exposure and HLA in healthy donors. In the PCR, 60 Vbeta and 13 Jbeta primers were used. TCRdb keeps only in-frame clones here, not all; method: immunoSEQ multiplex PCR. The sample includes roughly 140,000 clones, roughly 79% of them seen just once. The specimen was PBMCs. The receptors were gathered from a woman aged 40 to 50 in good health and CMV-seropositive.

The chain uses TRBV19 and TRBJ1-2, with 8 positions matching TRBD1. Trimming took 7 bases from V and 2 from J; bases not matched to a gene: 6. This CDR3 comprises 14 residues. Germline V gene sequence: CDR1 LNHDA, CDR2 SQIVND (reference sequence). The CDR3 sequence: CASTQGARNYGYTF. The CDR3, as DNA: TGTGCCAGTACCCAGGGGGCGCGGAACTATGGCTACACCTTC. The variable domain in full, with the rest retrieved from reference TRBV19 and TRBJ1-2, is DGGITQSPKYLFRKEGQNVTLSCEQNLNHDAMYWYRQDPGQGLRLIYYSQIVNDFQKGDIAEGYSVSREKKESFPLTVTSAQKNPTAFYLCASTQGARNYGYTFGSGTRLTVV.

The rearrangement uses TRBV6-1 and TRBJ1-1, with unresolved D. V gave up 2 bases and J gave up 0 bases, with 4 bases separating them. The CDR3 extends over 13 amino acids. Germline V gene data show CDR1 as MNHNS and CDR2 as SASEGT. The CDR3 bases are TGTGCCAGCAGTGAACTGTTGAACACTGAAGCTTTCTTT. Translating gives CASSELLNTEAFF.

J is TRBJ2-2 and V is TRBV6-5, with TRBD2 identical over 7 bases. The CDR3 length is 16 residues. V shed 0 bases, J shed 4 bases, and the junction held 5 bases outside the gene matches. From germline, CDR1 is MNHEY and CDR2 SVGAGI. The CDR3 protein is CASSYSSGRVTGELFF. The CDR3, as DNA: TGTGCCAGCAGTTACTCCTCAGGGAGGGTCACCGGGGAGCTGTTTTTT.

This clone was seen more than once but under ten times. The chain has TRBV18 and TRBJ1-1; possibly TRBD1 for D (5 bases). CDR1 and CDR2 (germline): KGHSH, LQKENI. V gave up 10 bases and J gave up 1 base, with 10 bases separating them. This CDR3 has 12 amino acids. The CDR3 nucleotides are TGTGCCACCTCTACAGGGAACACTGAAGCTTTCTTT. It translates to CATSTGNTEAFF.

The chain combines TRBV7-9 with TRBJ1-5; D gene uncertain. Trimming stripped 1 base from V and 4 bases from J, with 8 bases between. CDR3 size: 14 residues. From germline, CDR1 is SEHNR and CDR2 FQNEAQ (reference sequence). The CDR3 nucleotides read TGTGCCAGCAGCTTAGTTCAGGCAAATCAGCCCCAGCATTTT. This sequence encodes CASSLVQANQPQHF.

This clone was counted once. V gene TRBV28 combines with J gene TRBJ1-1, with 8 positions matching TRBD1. This CDR3 has 17 residues. The ends lost 3 bases at V and 0 bases at J; junction bases unmatched: 9. Germline loops: CDR1 MDHEN, CDR2 SYDVKM. The CDR3 DNA reads TGTGCCAGCAGTTTCCGGGACAGGAGTCCCCTGAACACTGAAGCTTTCTTT. This codes for CASSFRDRSPLNTEAFF. Together with reference TRBV28 and TRBJ1-1, the CDR3 gives the full variable domain: DVKVTQSSRYLVKRTGEKVFLECVQDMDHENMFWYRQDPGLGLRLIYFSYDVKMKEKGDIPEGYSVSREKKERFSLILESASTNQTSMYLCASSFRDRSPLNTEAFFGQGTRLTVV.